Below, one T cell receptor beta chain is given with its context. Trimming at V came to 2 bases and at J to 6 bases, leaving 7 bases not matched to a gene. CDR3 length: 15 residues. Per the germline V gene, CDR1 is SNHLY and CDR2 is FYNNEI. The data were obtained in a study of identical twins. TCRdb processed the 5' RACE reads anew with MiXCR; each CDR3 protein has one entry. This table has around 480,000 distinct CDR3 sequences, roughly an eighth appearing once. In addition, the sample was reused for a study of yellow fever vaccine responses in identical twins.

This TCR was recovered from a young woman in good health. The V and J genes are TRBV2 and TRBJ2-7; 10 nucleotides align to TRBD1. Sequencing used CD4+ T cells sorted from blood. Here the CDR3 DNA reads TGTGCCAGCAGTGAAACTCGACAGGGGGCTAGCGAGCAGTACTTC. Protein product: CASSETRQGASEQYF.